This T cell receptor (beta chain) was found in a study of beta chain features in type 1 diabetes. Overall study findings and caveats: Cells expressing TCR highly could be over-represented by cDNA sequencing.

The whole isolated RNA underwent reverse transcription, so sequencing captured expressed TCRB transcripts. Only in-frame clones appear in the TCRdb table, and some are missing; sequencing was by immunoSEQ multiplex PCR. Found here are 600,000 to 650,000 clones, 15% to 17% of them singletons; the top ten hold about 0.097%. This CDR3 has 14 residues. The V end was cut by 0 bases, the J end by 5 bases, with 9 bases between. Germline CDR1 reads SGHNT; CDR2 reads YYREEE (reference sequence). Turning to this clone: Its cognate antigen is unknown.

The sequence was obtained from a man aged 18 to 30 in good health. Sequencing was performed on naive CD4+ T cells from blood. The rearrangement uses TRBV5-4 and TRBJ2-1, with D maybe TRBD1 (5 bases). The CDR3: CASSLVDNDNEQFF. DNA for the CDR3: TGTGCCAGCAGCTTGGTGGACAATGACAATGAGCAGTTCTTC.